The 16 T cell receptor beta chains listed next were all sequenced from one sample in a study of patients and donors after allogeneic stem cell transplantation. TCRdb re-called the RT-PCR reads through MiXCR, storing one row per CDR3 protein. The data show fewer than 250,000 distinct CDR3 sequences, less than 15% seen once. Sequencing was done on a sample of blood, either unsorted or a sorted T cell fraction (not recorded which). These receptors all come from a human donor who was either an allogeneic HSCT recipient or a stem cell or donor lymphocyte infusion donor (not recorded which). It is not recorded whose cells these are; they may come from a transplant donor.

This clonotype has more than one count but fewer than ten. The chain carries TRBV29-1 and TRBJ1-3, with D perhaps TRBD1 (6 bases). The CDR3 totals 16 residues. V lost 1 base to trimming and J lost 0 bases, with 13 bases between them. Germline CDR1 SQVTM, CDR2 ANQGSEA. CDR3 sequence reads: CSVEGRGPISGNTIYF. CDR3 nucleotides: TGCAGCGTTGAAGGGCGGGGGCCCATCTCTGGAAACACCATATATTTT. The full variable domain, rest sourced from reference TRBV29-1 and TRBJ1-3, is SAVISQKPSRDICQRGTSLTIQCQVDSQVTMMFWYRQQPGQSLTLIATANQGSEATYESGFVIDKFPISRPNLTFSTLTVSNMSPEDSSIYLCSVEGRGPISGNTIYFGEGSWLTVV.

This clonotype occurred a few times. The chain combines TRBV7-3 with TRBJ2-7, with 8 bases identical to TRBD1. Germline V gives CDR1 SGHTA, CDR2 FQGTGA. V shed 3 bases and J 6 bases; nucleotides not matched to a gene: 7. The CDR3 extends over 14 amino acids. The CDR3 nucleotides are TGTGCCAGCAGCTTCCGCAGGGGGCTCGGCGAGCAGTACTTC. Translating gives CASSFRRGLGEQYF.

V and J are TRBV28 and TRBJ1-1; TRBD1 matches at 7 bases. Germline V gene data show CDR1 as MDHEN and CDR2 as SYDVKM. This CDR3 is built from 14 residues. CDR3 DNA: TGTGCAGGTAGGGGACAGACCATGAACACTGAAGCTTTCTTT. Encoded protein: CAGRGQTMNTEAFF.

This clonotype was seen many times. The CDR3 DNA is TGCGCCAGCAGCCCGGAGGTAGATGCCTACAATGAGCAGTTCTTC. Translating it yields CASSPEVDAYNEQFF. V is TRBV5-1 and J is TRBJ2-1; tentative D call: TRBD2 (5 bases). The CDR3 runs to 15 residues. V was clipped by 4 bases and J by 2 bases, with 13 bases between them. Per germline, CDR1 SGHRS and CDR2 YFSETQ. Supplemented by reference TRBV5-1 and TRBJ2-1, the full variable domain reads KAGVTQTPRYLIKTRGQQVTLSCSPISGHRSVSWYQQTPGQGLQFLFEYFSETQRNKGNFPGRFSGRQFSNSRSEMNVSTLELGDSALYLCASSPEVDAYNEQFFGPGTRLTVL.

The chain uses TRBV5-6 and TRBJ1-1; 7 bases agree with TRBD1. V lost 6 bases and J lost 1; bases outside the gene matches: 9. The germline V gene has CDR1 SGHDT and CDR2 YYEEEE. This CDR3 spans 15 amino acids. Written as DNA, the CDR3 is TGTGCCAGCAACATTTACCGGGACAGGAACACTGAAGCTTTCTTT. This codes for CASNIYRDRNTEAFF.

The sample holds many counts of this clonotype. The rearrangement links TRBV12-3 or TRBV12-4 to TRBJ1-3; 7 bases line up with TRBD1. The CDR3 has 16 residues. V trimming: 1 base; J trimming: 0 bases; junction bases outside the gene matches: 3. Here the CDR3 DNA reads TGTGCCAGCAGTTTAGGACAGGGAAACTCTGGAAACACCATATATTTT. It specifies CASSLGQGNSGNTIYF.

This clonotype was seen at least ten times. This rearrangement joins TRBV12-3 or TRBV12-4 to TRBJ1-6; D uncertain. The CDR3 length is 14 residues. The V end was cut by 2 bases, the J end by 5 bases, with 7 bases between. CDR3 loop: CASSLRAHNSPLHF. DNA of the CDR3: TGTGCCAGCAGTTTAAGGGCCCATAATTCACCCCTCCACTTT.

The J gene is TRBJ1-4, the V gene TRBV4-1, with D unresolved. The V gene lost 4 bases and the J gene lost 1 base, with 10 bases spanning the gap. Germline values: CDR1 MGHRA, CDR2 YSYEKL. The CDR3 consists of 15 residues. CDR3 loop: CASSRIRLTNEKLFF. CDR3 DNA sequence: TGCGCCAGCAGCCGGATAAGGTTAACTAATGAAAAACTGTTTTTT.

This chain's CDR3 is CASSSGRGLETQYF. CDR3 in DNA: TGTGCCAGCAGCTCGGGCAGGGGGCTGGAGACCCAGTACTTC. The chain links TRBV9 to TRBJ2-5; 8 nucleotides agree with TRBD1. The germline gives CDR1 SGDLS, CDR2 YYNGEE. The V gene end was trimmed by 4 bases and the J gene end by 5 bases; junction bases not matched to a gene: 7. There are 14 residues in the CDR3.

This clonotype has at least ten counts. In nucleotides, the CDR3 is TGTGCCAGCAGCCTCGACGGTAATCAGCCCCAGCATTTT. As protein: CASSLDGNQPQHF. V usage is TRBV6-1 and J usage is TRBJ1-5; D gene unclear. V dropped 6 bases and J dropped 4 bases, with 10 bases sitting between them. The CDR3 runs to 13 residues. Looked up from germline, CDR1 is MNHNS and CDR2 is SASEGT.

Many counts were recorded for this clonotype. The chain is built from TRBV24-1 and TRBJ2-1; 8 bases map to TRBD2. The junction had 6 bases not matched to a gene; V was cut back by 5 bases and J by 1 base. From germline, CDR1 is KGHDR and CDR2 SFDVKD. This CDR3 has 16 residues. The CDR3 coding sequence is TGTGCCACCAGTGGGAGGGGCGGGAGGTCCTACAATGAGCAGTTCTTC. Translated, it gives CATSGRGGRSYNEQFF.

This clonotype came up a few times. The chain combines TRBV20-1 with TRBJ2-3; a weak D match, TRBD1 (7 bases). Per germline, CDR1 DFQATT and CDR2 SNEGSKA (reference sequence). The CDR3 is made up of 13 amino acids. The germline V and J ends were trimmed by 2 bases and 6 bases, with 12 bases remaining between them. Here the CDR3 DNA reads TGCAGTGCTAGATTCCAGGGGGGCGATACGCAGTATTTT. Protein: CSARFQGGDTQYF.

The table lists this clonotype with a few counts. The chain uses TRBV20-1 and TRBJ2-5; 8 nucleotides line up with TRBD2. CDR1 DFQATT and CDR2 SNEGSKA come from the germline V gene (reference sequence). V was pared by 3 bases and J by 2 bases, with 11 bases of the junction left unmatched. The CDR3 has 16 residues. CDR3 DNA: TGCAGTGCTAGTCCCTCGCCACTAGCGGCTCAAGAGACCCAGTACTTC. Residues: CSASPSPLAAQETQYF.

This clonotype was counted a few times. The chain joins TRBV3-1 to TRBJ2-3; D is undetermined. This CDR3 region has 16 residues. V dropped 0 bases and J dropped 0 bases, with 10 bases sitting between them. The germline gives CDR1 LGHDT, CDR2 YNNKEL (reference sequence). The CDR3 loop reads CASSQDLVSSTDTQYF. In DNA form, the CDR3 reads TGTGCCAGCAGCCAAGATCTTGTCTCGAGCACAGATACGCAGTATTTT.

This clonotype appeared many times. This chain joins TRBV18 and TRBJ2-7, with 9 nucleotides matching TRBD1. Per the germline V gene, CDR1 is KGHSH and CDR2 is LQKENI. The CDR3 contains 17 residues. The V gene end was trimmed by 1 base and the J gene end by 5 bases; junction bases not matched to a gene: 12. The CDR3 reads CASSPQRTGQGMNEQYF. For the CDR3, the DNA is TGTGCCAGCTCACCACAGAGAACGGGACAGGGAATGAACGAGCAGTACTTC. The variable domain in full, completed from reference TRBV18 and TRBJ2-7, reads NAGVMQNPRHLVRRRGQEARLRCSPMKGHSHVYWYRQLPEEGLKFMVYLQKENIIDESGMPKERFSAEFPKEGPSILRIQQVVRGDSAAYFCASSPQRTGQGMNEQYFGPGTRLTVT.

This clonotype has just a few counts. The chain uses TRBV20-1 and TRBJ2-7; 7 bases are shared with TRBD1. CDR1 and CDR2 from the germline V gene are DFQATT and SNEGSKA (reference sequence). This CDR3 has 13 residues. V shed 4 bases and J 7 bases; nucleotides not matched to a gene: 10. Here the CDR3 DNA reads TGCAGTGCTATTTTTTGGGACAGTAGAGAGCAGTACTTC. Its translation: CSAIFWDSREQYF.